This record looks at one T cell receptor (beta chain) sequence and its context. The antigen it recognizes is unknown. There are no base qualities to consult, and no much larger clone falls within one base. Each collaborating institution followed its own protocols to collect whole blood in K2EDTA tubes. For TCRbeta analysis, collaborator samples were shipped as frozen whole blood, as isolated PBMCs, or as DNA extracted from either sample type. This entry comes from a study of blood T cell repertoires in COVID-19 (TCRdb year 2020). In terms of the full investigation: Samples covering the acute and convalescent phases of COVID-19 were provided by collaborators in the United States, Italy and Spain. Where available, HLA class I and class II types were obtained from metadata supplied by the sample provider rather than from assay-based typing. The material from the prospective study consisted of cDNA or gDNA derived from T cells, B-cell-depleted T cells, or PBMCs. The samples were drawn from two sources: the first 160 participants of the ongoing ImmuneRACE study, and 1,000 to 1,500 subjects contributed by 6 global collaborators. The repertoires were made available in a free public database intended to serve as a resource for research on the immune response to SARS-CoV-2. The dataset comprised deeply sampled blood TCRbeta repertoires from subjects exposed to, actively infected with, or recovered from COVID-19. Sample metadata almost always included a de-identified subject ID, COVID-19 status, age in years and sex. The research as a whole found: Clinical and demographic metadata were provided uncurated, with the amount varying by source and participant.

From cysteine to phenylalanine, the CDR3 is 14 amino acids long. CDR3 DNA is the only sequence kept; it has 42 bases, read in frame from the first base. CDR1 and CDR2 are drawn from the germline V gene: MGHRA, YSYEKL. Trimming at the junction amounts to 4 bases on V and 6 bases on J, and the germline ends lie 15 bases apart. TCRbeta CDR3 regions were amplified from genomic DNA by means of the immunoSEQ Assay, a bias-controlled multiplex PCR. The study's processing was this. The number of nucleated cells in each sample was estimated by amplification of reference gene primers within the assay. To quantify the absolute abundance of each unique TCRbeta CDR3 rearrangement, sequence reads were collapsed and filtered. Productive Simpson clonality was computed per sample as the square root of Simpson's diversity index over productive rearrangements. TCRdb took over this immuneACCESS table, retaining in-frame rearrangements with V and J assigned. Such tables are incomplete; in checked studies, under half of the missing clones stem from an unresolved V gene, and the remainder is unexplained. V, J and clone size derive from that table, while D and trimming were established from the DNA sequence. This sample lists 5,500 to 6,000 clones; 70% to 90% were detected once. Around 17% of the sample lies in the top ten.

The sample comprised peripheral blood. This sequence was found in a human donor in a cohort sampled during active COVID-19. Recombination linked TRBV4-1 to TRBJ1-1, with no D gene named confidently. The DNA sequence follows: TGCGCCAGCAGCCCGCCTAGAGGTATGCCTGAAGCTTTCTTT. This gives the protein CASSPPRGMPEAFF.